These 14 T cell receptor beta chains originate from one sample sequenced in a study of T cell responses to AZD1222 COVID-19 vaccine (dated by TCRdb to the early 2020s). Library preparation employed the immunoSEQ multiplex PCR assay. TCRdb mirrors the immuneACCESS table, restricted to in-frame sequences. Some clones are absent from its copies; in checked studies, under half trace to an unresolved V gene, and the reason for the others is unknown. Within this sample are roughly 150,000 clones, with roughly 91% of them counted one time only. About 1.8% of the sample rests with the top ten. Sample time point, as interpreted from the label and publication: about 28 days (+/-7) after the second vaccine dose. The starting material was peripheral blood, obtained 28 days after the second AZD1222 dose. These receptor sequences come from an adult who received the AZD1222 COVID-19 vaccine.

The V and J genes are TRBV7-9 and TRBJ1-3; possible D gene TRBD1, 6 bases. V shed 10 bases and J shed 6 bases, with 22 bases lying between them. The CDR3 has 15 amino acids. Germline CDR1 SEHNR, CDR2 FQNEAQ (reference sequence). The chain's CDR3 is CAIANTGNALNTIYF. CDR3 coding DNA: TGTGCCATCGCCAACACAGGGAACGCGTTAAACACCATATATTTT.

The chain combines TRBV7-2 with TRBJ1-1; D perhaps matches TRBD1 (5 bases). CDR1 SGHTA and CDR2 FQGNSA come from the germline V gene. V lost 1 base, J lost 4 bases, and 10 bases lay in between. CDR3 length equals 14 residues. The CDR3 is CASSLGGEATEAFF. The CDR3 bases are TGTGCCAGCAGCTTAGGAGGGGAGGCCACTGAAGCTTTCTTT.

The CDR3 loop reads CASSNPIQGYTEAFF. CDR3 nucleotides: TGTGCCAGCAGCAATCCCATCCAGGGATACACTGAAGCTTTCTTT. The J gene is TRBJ1-1, the V gene TRBV7-9, with D perhaps TRBD1 (5 bases). Germline CDR1 and CDR2: SEHNR and FQNEAQ (reference sequence). This CDR3 region has 15 residues. The V gene lost 5 bases and the J gene lost 3 bases, with 16 bases spanning the gap.

This chain uses TRBV5-1 with TRBJ2-2; the match to TRBD1 covers 11 bases. Per the germline V gene, CDR1 is SGHRS and CDR2 is YFSETQ. V dropped 0 bases and J dropped 7; count of bases not matched to a gene: 5. The CDR3 sequence is 16 residues long. In nucleotides, the CDR3 is TGCGCCAGCAGCTTGGTAGGACAGGGGGCTGGCGGGGAGCTGTTTTTT. Protein: CASSLVGQGAGGELFF. The entire variable domain, with the rest obtained from reference TRBV5-1 and TRBJ2-2, is as follows: KAGVTQTPRYLIKTRGQQVTLSCSPISGHRSVSWYQQTPGQGLQFLFEYFSETQRNKGNFPGRFSGRQFSNSRSEMNVSTLELGDSALYLCASSLVGQGAGGELFFGEGSRLTVL.

Remarks on this clone: The sample holds other DNA sequences that translate to the same CDR3. The rearrangement uses TRBV3-1 (or the pseudogene TRBV3-2) and TRBJ1-1; no firm D call. The CDR3 is 14 amino acids. Trimming cost V 2 bases and J 1 base, with 8 bases left between them. Germline loops: CDR1 LGHDT, CDR2 YNNKEL (reference sequence). CDR3 loop: CASSQPGPNTEAFF. CDR3 nucleotide sequence: TGTGCCAGCAGCCAACCCGGACCGAACACTGAAGCTTTCTTT.

This chain joins TRBV10-3 and TRBJ2-3, with 7 bases lining up with TRBD2. CDR1 ENHRY and CDR2 SYGVKD come from the germline V gene. The V gene end was trimmed by 3 bases and the J gene end by 0 bases; junction bases not matched to a gene: 9. The CDR3 is made up of 17 amino acids. The CDR3 sequence is CAISDPRSGTSTDTQYF. The DNA of the CDR3 is TGTGCCATCAGTGACCCACGGAGCGGGACTAGCACAGATACGCAGTATTTT.

This chain joins TRBV5-8 and TRBJ1-1; possibly TRBD1 for D (6 bases). V gave up 2 bases and J gave up 4 bases, with 15 bases separating them. Germline V gene lookup returns CDR1 SGHTS and CDR2 YDEGEE. The CDR3 sequence is 15 residues long. The CDR3 loop reads CASSFYRVSSTEAFF. In DNA, the CDR3 is TGTGCCAGCAGCTTTTACAGGGTCTCTAGCACTGAAGCTTTCTTT.

The gene calls are TRBV2 and TRBJ1-2; unclear D gene. The CDR3 loop spans 11 amino acids. Germline lookup yields CDR1 SNHLY and CDR2 FYNNEI. V was cut by 6 bases and J by 10 bases, with 12 bases left in between. The CDR3 protein is CASRSQGHYTF. The CDR3 DNA is TGTGCCAGCAGGAGTCAAGGCCACTACACCTTC. The full variable domain, in which reference TRBV2 and TRBJ1-2 provide the parts outside the CDR3, is EPEVTQTPSHQVTQMGQEVILRCVPISNHLYFYWYRQILGQKVEFLVSFYNNEISEKSEIFDDQFSVERPDGSNFTLKIRSTKLEDSAMYFCASRSQGHYTFGSGTRLTVV.

V usage is TRBV15 and J usage is TRBJ1-4; 7 positions match TRBD1. Germline loops: CDR1 LNHNV, CDR2 YYDKDF (reference sequence). With 2 bases clipped from V and 3 bases from J, the junction kept 3 bases outside the gene matches. There are 15 residues in the CDR3. This CDR3 is CATSRRQGANEKLFF. CDR3 DNA sequence: TGTGCCACCAGCAGAAGACAGGGCGCTAATGAAAAACTGTTTTTT.

This sequence joins TRBV6-5 and TRBJ2-3; 8 nucleotides align to TRBD2. The CDR3 is 15 residues long. Germline-derived CDR1 and CDR2 are MNHEY and SVGAGI. V lost 0 bases and J lost 4; bases outside the gene matches: 3. This CDR3 is CASSYSPTSADTQYF. The CDR3 DNA sequence: TGTGCCAGCAGTTACTCGCCGACTAGCGCAGATACGCAGTATTTT.

The chain combines TRBV4-2 with TRBJ1-6; TRBD1 is a possible D gene (5 bases). Germline V gene lookup returns CDR1 LGHNA and CDR2 YNFKEQ. Trimming left V 1 base short and J 10 bases short, with 17 bases between. The CDR3 spans 16 residues. The CDR3 region has the DNA TGTGCCAGCAGCCAAGGCTCAGGGCAGGGAGAATCACCCCTCCACTTT. Translation: CASSQGSGQGESPLHF.

The genes are TRBV11-1 and TRBJ1-4, with D hard to call. The ends were cut back, 6 bases at V and 6 bases at J, with 14 bases in the middle. The CDR3 length is 14 residues. Germline CDR1 is SGHAT and CDR2 is FQDESV (reference sequence). CDR3 in DNA: TGTGCCAGCAGGCCGTCCGGTCCCTATGAAAAACTGTTTTTT. Its protein product is CASRPSGPYEKLFF.

The CDR3 DNA is TGCAGCGCCGAGGGGTACGGGGGACTATCAGATACGCAGTATTTT. This gives the protein CSAEGYGGLSDTQYF. The chain uses TRBV29-1 and TRBJ2-3; 7 nucleotides align to TRBD2. This CDR3 comprises 15 residues. The trim removed 7 bases at V and 4 bases at J, leaving 14 bases unmatched. From germline, CDR1 is SQVTM and CDR2 ANQGSEA.

This sequence joins TRBV25-1 and TRBJ2-7, with D maybe TRBD1 (5 bases). V gave up 5 bases and J gave up 7 bases, with 18 bases separating them. This CDR3 contains 14 residues. Germline CDR1 and CDR2: MGHDK and SYGVNS. CDR3 sequence: CASSNGPRAGEQYF. CDR3 coding DNA: TGTGCCAGCAGTAATGGCCCTCGGGCAGGGGAGCAGTACTTC.